This T cell receptor (beta chain) was documented in a study of T-cell memory formation after mild COVID-19. Comments on this clonotype: The antigen is unknown.

General study points: Balance between CD4 and CD8 was seen in clones contracting day 15 to 85, and a CD4+ lean was seen in later expanders.

TCRdb processed the 5' RACE reads anew with MiXCR; each CDR3 protein has one entry. This sample yields 500,000 to 650,000 distinct CDR3 sequences, of which less than 25% are seen a single time; around 9.2% belongs to the top ten. This CDR3 is 16 amino acids long. Looked up from germline, CDR1 is LGHDT and CDR2 is YNNKEL (reference sequence). V gave up 1 base and J gave up 4 bases, with 16 bases separating them. J is TRBJ1-2 and V is TRBV3-1; D unclear. The TCR comes from an adult woman who had mild COVID-19 (a few samples of this study predate the infection). Cell type and time point are not known. The sample was PBMCs or a T cell subset sorted from them (not recorded which). The CDR3 DNA follows: TGTGCCAGCAGCCAAGGTCCGGGAGACGGCGTCTATGGCTACACCTTC. This encodes CASSQGPGDGVYGYTF.